Listed below are T cell receptor beta chains from one sample, sequenced in a study of T cells in Graves' hyperthyroidism and ophthalmopathy. Via MiXCR, TCRdb re-called the multiplex PCR reads, giving one row per CDR3 protein. The table records 530,000 or so distinct CDR3 sequences, less than 25% of them present only once. The sample comprised blood. Receptor source: a woman in her twenties or thirties with Graves' ophthalmopathy. Both conserved end residues are trimmed from each CDR3. The D gene is left open where the match is weak. For some rows the clone size is stated as once, few or many, or as a class when expanded; others skip it.

TRBV20-1	many	TRBJ1-1	NA	SAHQGRTEAF
TRBV27	many	TRBJ1-2	TRBD1	ASSLARDRGDGYT
TRBV20-1	many	TRBJ2-5	NA	SAFTRGEETQY
TRBV12-3/TRBV12-4	many	TRBJ1-5	TRBD1	ASRAGQGSQPQH
TRBV12-3/TRBV12-4	NA	TRBJ1-1	TRBD1	ASSLGQGMRAF
TRBV2	once	TRBJ1-6	TRBD1	ASSERGLGSYNSPLH
TRBV20-1	NA	TRBJ1-2	NA	SARVVGSNYGYT
TRBV20-1	many	TRBJ2-5	NA	SARERETQY
TRBV4-1	many	TRBJ1-2	TRBD1	ASRDRGTVGYT
TRBV12-3/TRBV12-4	many	TRBJ1-6	NA	ASSSEVHSPLH
TRBV15	many	TRBJ2-7	TRBD1	ATIPDRGSYEQY
TRBV12-3/TRBV12-4	NA	TRBJ1-1	TRBD1	ASGYRGHGAF
TRBV27	many	TRBJ1-5	NA	ASSLLINQPQH
TRBV6-2/TRBV6-3	few	TRBJ2-2	NA	ASSSLRTGTGELF
TRBV6-2/TRBV6-3	few	TRBJ2-7	NA	ASSLAIYEQY
TRBV6-5	NA	TRBJ2-7	TRBD1	ASSHRGRGVPYEQY
TRBV28	NA	TRBJ1-1	NA	ASIGAADSPEAF
TRBV27	many	TRBJ2-7	NA	ASLGLGGEQY
TRBV6-4	NA	TRBJ2-7	TRBD2	ASSRSRTSGSIYEQY
TRBV12-3/TRBV12-4	NA	TRBJ1-2	TRBD1	ASKTAGQGAGYGYT
TRBV28	NA	TRBJ2-5	NA	ASKTSQETQY
TRBV30	many	TRBJ1-1	NA	AWFRATEAF
TRBV2	few	TRBJ1-5	NA	AGAGDSNQPQH
TRBV6-5	NA	TRBJ2-5	NA	ASSYTRGNQETQY
TRBV12-3/TRBV12-4	few	TRBJ1-1	TRBD1	ASSFLRQGAF
TRBV2	NA	TRBJ2-2	TRBD1	ASNKGRQGNTGELF
TRBV3-1	NA	TRBJ1-1	NA	ASSTLGGLTEAF
TRBV12-3/TRBV12-4	few	TRBJ1-5	TRBD1	ASSRRSGTGFQPQH